Each of the 15 T cell receptor beta chains below was sequenced from the same sample in a study of breast tumors, draining lymph nodes, adjacent tissues (TCRdb year 2016). Library preparation employed multiplex PCR. The data were produced on an Illumina HiSeq 2000. In TCRdb, the public reads were trimmed at Q25 with fastp and aligned with MiXCR, with productive beta chains retained. When rows share a CDR3 protein, they turn into one entry using the most common DNA and genes. This sample comprises fewer than 140,000 distinct CDR3 sequences, about 31% of them detected only once. Clones ranked in the top ten supply under 6% of the sample. Lymph node samples were obtained from the axillary draining lymph nodes of breast cancer patients. The sequencing sample was made of axillary lymph node tissue. These receptors all come from a female donor with breast cancer. Some clones in this sample may be carry-over from other donors' samples.

This clonotype was detected a few times. Possible read error: a much larger clone is one base away. The genes are TRBV6-6 and TRBJ1-3; no firm D call. The germline gives CDR1 MNHNY, CDR2 SVGAGI (reference sequence). V was shortened by 6 bases and J by 6 bases, with 12 bases between the two germline ends. This CDR3 region has 13 residues. As DNA, the CDR3 is TGTGCCAGCAGACACAAGGGTACAAACACCATATATTTT. Translating it yields CASRHKGTNTIYF.

This clonotype appeared many times. This chain connects TRBV11-2 to TRBJ2-1; 7 nucleotides line up with TRBD1. CDR1 SGHAT and CDR2 FQNNGV come from the germline V gene. The CDR3 length is 13 residues. V shed 5 bases, J shed 10 bases, and the junction held 8 bases outside the gene matches. Written as DNA, the CDR3 is TGTGCCAGCAGCCCCCGAGGGACAGAAGAGCAGTTCTTC. As protein: CASSPRGTEEQFF. Filled out from reference TRBV11-2 and TRBJ2-1, the complete variable domain reads EAGVAQSPRYKIIEKRQSVAFWCNPISGHATLYWYQQILGQGPKLLIQFQNNGVVDDSQLPKDRFSAERLKGVDSTLKIQPAKLEDSAVYLCASSPRGTEEQFFGPGTRLTVL.

This clonotype has a count of ten or more. This chain joins TRBV4-1 and TRBJ2-5; 8 nucleotides line up with TRBD2. V gave up 0 bases and J gave up 6 bases; unmatched junction bases: 9. The germline CDR1 and CDR2 sequences are MGHRA and YSYEKL. This CDR3 spans 16 amino acids. The CDR3 DNA reads TGCGCCAGCAGCCAAGATTTCGGGGGGGCCTCCAAGACCCAGTACTTC. Encoded protein: CASSQDFGGASKTQYF.

This clonotype showed up many times. The chain carries TRBV11-3 and TRBJ1-2; no clear D. Germline V gene lookup returns CDR1 SGHNT and CDR2 YENEEA. The germline V and J ends were trimmed by 3 bases and 0 bases, with 5 bases remaining between them. The CDR3 totals 13 residues. The CDR3 protein is CASSFRPNYGYTF. Written as DNA, the CDR3 is TGTGCCAGCAGCTTTAGACCTAACTATGGCTACACCTTC. Full variable domain (missing parts from reference TRBV11-3 and TRBJ1-2): EAGVVQSPRYKIIEKKQPVAFWCNPISGHNTLYWYLQNLGQGPELLIRYENEEAVDDSQLPKDRFSAERLKGVDSTLKIQPAELGDSAVYLCASSFRPNYGYTFGSGTRLTVV.

This clonotype was detected many times. The chain carries TRBV4-3 and TRBJ2-2, with TRBD2 matching over 10 bases. Trimming removed 0 bases from V and 1 base from J; junction bases left unmatched: 8. Germline V gene sequence: CDR1 LGHNA, CDR2 YSLEER. CDR3 length equals 19 residues. This CDR3 reads CASSQDPPGLALNTGELFF. CDR3 bases: TGCGCCAGCAGCCAAGATCCCCCGGGACTAGCGTTGAACACCGGGGAGCTGTTTTTT.

V and J are TRBV7-3 and TRBJ2-5; a possible D gene is TRBD1 (6 bases). This CDR3 spans 16 amino acids. Germline CDR1 reads SGHTA; CDR2 reads FQGTGA. V lost 5 bases to trimming and J lost 4 bases, with 20 bases between them. The CDR3 reads CASSPESGVEGETQYF. The DNA for the CDR3 is TGTGCCAGCAGCCCAGAATCAGGGGTTGAAGGAGAGACCCAGTACTTC.

Turning to this clonotype: Being one base from a much bigger clone, this may be a read error. The chain recombines TRBV7-9 with TRBJ1-2, with 7 bases lining up with TRBD1. Germline CDR1 SEHNR, CDR2 FQNEAQ (reference sequence). The CDR3 length is 15 residues. CDR3 coding DNA: TGTGCCAGCAGCTTACACAGGGGATTTAACTATGGCTACCCCTTC. Its protein product is CASSLHRGFNYGYPF.

On this clonotype: Possible read error: a much larger clone is one base away. The CDR3 carries no conserved terminal phenylalanine or tryptophan, so it likely arises from a read error. The rearrangement uses TRBV7-2 and TRBJ1-1; 7 nucleotides line up with TRBD1. The CDR3 extends over 14 amino acids. Germline trimming cut 5 bases from V and 4 bases from J; bases unmatched to any gene: 7. The germline CDR1 and CDR2 sequences are SGHTA and FQGNSA. In nucleotides, the CDR3 is TGTGCCAGCAGCCCACCGGCAGGGGGCACTGAAGCTTTCCTT. It specifies CASSPPAGGTEAFL.

The chain combines TRBV19 with TRBJ1-1; 8 bases agree with TRBD1. The V and J ends lost 4 bases and 1 base, in that order; junction bases with no gene match: 5. This CDR3 spans 15 amino acids. Germline assignment: CDR1 LNHDA and CDR2 SQIVND (reference sequence). CDR3 sequence: CASSTSTGANTEAFF. The CDR3 coding sequence is TGTGCCAGTAGTACATCGACAGGGGCGAACACTGAAGCTTTCTTT. Looking up the rest from reference TRBV19 and TRBJ1-1 gives the full variable domain: DGGITQSPKYLFRKEGQNVTLSCEQNLNHDAMYWYRQDPGQGLRLIYYSQIVNDFQKGDIAEGYSVSREKKESFPLTVTSAQKNPTAFYLCASSTSTGANTEAFFGQGTRLTVV.

This clonotype was seen repeatedly, ten times or more. At one end, the junction sequence differs from germline, possibly due to a read error. V gene TRBV7-2 combines with J gene TRBJ1-2; TRBD1 might be the D (5 bases). Per germline, CDR1 SGHTA and CDR2 FQGNSA. The CDR3 loop spans 15 amino acids. In nucleotides, the CDR3 is TGTGCCAGCAGCTTAGGTCTTCAGGGAGTTCATGGCTACCCCTTC. It is translated as CASSLGLQGVHGYPF.

This clonotype was counted at least ten times. This chain connects TRBV5-1 to TRBJ2-2; tentatively, D is TRBD1 or TRBD2 (6 bases each). CDR3 size: 18 residues. The germline V gene encodes CDR1 SGHRS and CDR2 YFSETQ. Trimming left V 0 bases short and J 4 bases short, with 19 bases between. DNA for the CDR3: TGCGCCAGCAGCTTGGCGGGGGCAAGGGTGAGAAGCACCGGGGAGCTGTTTTTT. This encodes CASSLAGARVRSTGELFF.

There are many counts of this clonotype. The chain links TRBV28 to TRBJ1-5, with D tentatively TRBD1 (5 bases). V dropped 3 bases and J dropped 0 bases, with 9 bases sitting between them. Germline V gene sequence: CDR1 MDHEN, CDR2 SYDVKM. CDR3 size: 15 residues. Here the CDR3 reads CASSLGQTSNQPQHF. CDR3 sequence (DNA): TGTGCCAGCAGTTTGGGGCAAACTAGCAATCAGCCCCAGCATTTT.

This clonotype came up a few times. This could be a read error, since a much larger clone is one nucleotide away. The genes are TRBV20-1 and TRBJ2-7; 7 bases are shared with TRBD1. The ends lost 0 bases at V and 6 bases at J; junction bases unmatched: 8. Germline V gene data show CDR1 as DFQATT and CDR2 as SNEGSKA (reference sequence). This CDR3 has 14 residues. Here the CDR3 reads CSARDTGANSEQYF. DNA for the CDR3: TGCAGTGCTAGAGATACAGGGGCGAATTCCGAGCAGTACTTC.

This clonotype was counted at least ten times. This chain uses TRBV3-1 with TRBJ2-3, with 8 bases aligning to TRBD1. With 4 bases clipped from V and 1 base from J, the junction kept 7 bases outside the gene matches. Per the germline V gene, CDR1 is LGHDT and CDR2 is YNNKEL (reference sequence). This CDR3 region has 16 residues. CDR3 loop: CASSPTGAPRTDTQYF. The CDR3 region has the DNA TGTGCCAGCAGCCCGACAGGGGCCCCTCGCACAGATACGCAGTATTTT.

The chain joins TRBV9 to TRBJ1-4, with TRBD1 matching over 8 bases. The V segment lost 4 bases and the J segment 5 bases; nucleotides outside the gene matches: 10. The CDR3 consists of 16 residues. CDR1 and CDR2 from the germline V gene are SGDLS and YYNGEE. The DNA for the CDR3 is TGTGCCAGCAGCTGGGGTTACAGGGGGAGAAATGAAAAACTGTTTTTT. This sequence encodes CASSWGYRGRNEKLFF.